This record covers a single TCR beta chain. The antigen is not known. This record belongs to a study of cytomegalovirus exposure and HLA in healthy donors. The PCR ran on 60 Vbeta and 13 Jbeta primers. Clones were read by immunoSEQ multiplex PCR, and TCRdb kept only the in-frame ones, dropping some. The sample lists some 170,000 clones; approximately 70% were seen once. Deletions cut 2 bases from V and 0 bases from J, with 13 bases between. Germline V gene lookup returns CDR1 KGHSH and CDR2 LQKENI. CDR3 length: 16 residues. Study outcomes and limitations: In a later analysis, HLA-associated beta chains showed higher expansion and lower generation probabilities than comparable chains. Associated with cytomegalovirus, according to the listing, were 150 to 200 TCR beta chains. The study reported that TCR beta sequences accurately predicted HLA-A and HLA-B alleles in most subjects.

No CMV serostatus entry exists for this donor. This sequence joins TRBV18 and TRBJ1-1, with D maybe TRBD1 (5 bases). This TCR was sampled from a human donor in good health. Sequenced: PBMCs. The CDR3 DNA reads as TGTGCCAGCTCACCAGACCACCGGGGGTTGAACACTGAAGCTTTCTTT. This translates into CASSPDHRGLNTEAFF.